Only a few counts were recorded for the clone carrying this T cell receptor beta chain. Other nucleotide sequences in the sample specify the same CDR3. This record comes from a study of shared clonotypes between healthy human individuals. Several immunoSEQ 96-well plates shared each subset's DNA, each plate a replicate. A roughly 200 ng quantity of DNA, 30,000 to 35,000 T cell genomes, went into the sorted-subset replicate PCRs. Assay: immunoSEQ multiplex PCR; the TCRdb copy retains only in-frame clones and omits some. The table includes 2,500,000 or so clones, over 85% detected once. V was shortened by 0 bases and J by 7 bases, with 4 bases between the two germline ends. This CDR3 has 11 residues. Germline CDR1 reads SGHRS; CDR2 reads YFSETQ. The study enrolled healthy HIV-negative adults without recent acute infections or vaccinations as donors.

V gene TRBV5-1 combines with J gene TRBJ2-5; D gene uncertain. This clonotype was sampled from a man aged 18 to 30 in good health. Some clones in this sample may be carry-over from other donors' samples. The sample comprised naive CD4+ T cells from PBMCs. The subset denotes: CD45RA+ positively selected. CDR3 sequence: CASSLVGTQYF. CDR3 DNA: TGCGCCAGCAGCTTGGTAGGGACCCAGTACTTC.